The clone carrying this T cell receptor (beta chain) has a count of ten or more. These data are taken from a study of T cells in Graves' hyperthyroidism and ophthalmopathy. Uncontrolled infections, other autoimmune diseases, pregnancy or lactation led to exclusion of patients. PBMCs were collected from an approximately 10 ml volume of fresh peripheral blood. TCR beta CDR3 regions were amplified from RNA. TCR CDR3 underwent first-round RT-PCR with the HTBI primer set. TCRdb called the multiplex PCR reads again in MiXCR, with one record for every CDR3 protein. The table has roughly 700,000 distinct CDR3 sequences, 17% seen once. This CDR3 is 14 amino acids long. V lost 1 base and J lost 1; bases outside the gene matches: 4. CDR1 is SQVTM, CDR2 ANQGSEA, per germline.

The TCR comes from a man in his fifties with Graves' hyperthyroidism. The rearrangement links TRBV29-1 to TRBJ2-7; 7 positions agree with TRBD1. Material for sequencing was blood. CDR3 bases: TGCAGCGTTGAAGCAGGCAGGGGGTCCTACGAGCAGTACTTC. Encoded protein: CSVEAGRGSYEQYF.